This T cell receptor beta chain was identified in a study of cytotoxic CD8 clonotypes in ibrutinib-treated CLL (dated by TCRdb to the early 2020s). For the study in its entirety: The cohort was composed of approximately 11 relapsed/refractory and approximately 14 treatment-naive patients; IGHV unmutated status was identified in about 17 patients. Partial responses were observed in about 25 patients and complete responses in 2; after a median follow-up of around 64 months, remission was maintained in 14 patients and progression was observed in approximately twelve. Response samples were obtained after a median of roughly eleven months of treatment, with a range of roughly 6 to 36 months. Samples averaged roughly 280,000 productive templates and some 91,000 productive rearrangements. Of the roughly 79 people in the trial, about 25 had longitudinal samples available. Cryopreserved peripheral blood mononuclear cells were obtained before treatment, at response, and at either sustained remission or disease progression. Patients were still on ibrutinib when every remission and progressive disease sample was collected.

In this sample, this clone turned up once. This clone's antigen is unknown. Nothing much larger sits one base from this clone, and base qualities are not available. A MiSeq instrument was used for deep resolution sequencing, which targeted depths ranging from 1 in 1 million up to 1 in 200,000 T cells, with coverage averaging 10x for each clonotype. TCR beta libraries were generated with the immunoSEQ hsTCRB Kit. Per the authors' processing: ImmunoSEQ Data Assistant and ImmunoSEQ Analyzer were used for data analysis, and V, D and J genes were assigned according to IMGT definitions. Clonality, which ranges from 0 to 1, was calculated as one minus the normalized Shannon entropy of productive rearrangement frequencies. Public clonotype analysis was restricted to overrepresented clonotypes comprising at least 0.05% of each patient's repertoire. Approximately 12 age-matched healthy donor repertoires from immuneACCESS were used as controls for clonality. TCRdb retrieved this table from immuneACCESS and kept in-frame rearrangements only. Not all clones are present; in checked studies, unresolved V genes account for under half, and no reason is known for the remainder. The D gene and trimming were derived from the DNA, and the V and J assignments and clone size from that table. Within this sample are fewer than 300,000 clones, with roughly four fifths of them counted one time only. Roughly 5% of the sample goes to the ten largest clones.

The paper's findings and limits, for the study overall: Public clonotypes were rare and either contracted or stayed stable during treatment, and the rise in clonality at ibrutinib response reflected the expansion of private clonotypes. Baseline clonality was found to be higher than that of age-matched healthy donors and was strongly correlated with circulating CD8+ T-cell counts. Sampling times were not matched between sustained-remission and progressing patients, and lymph node repertoires were not studied. An increase in clonality was observed at ibrutinib response, with clonality remaining stable during sustained remission and falling back toward baseline at progression.

The sample's time point, from its label and the paper: progressive disease on ibrutinib. Roughly 1.8 micrograms of genomic DNA were extracted from cryopreserved PBMCs for TCR beta library preparation. Longitudinal blood samples from CLL patients on ibrutinib monotherapy underwent high-throughput TCR beta sequencing. The patients took part in an open-label, single-center phase 2 trial of ibrutinib monotherapy. The germline V gene sets CDR1 to SGHAT and CDR2 to FQNNGV. Including cysteine and phenylalanine, the CDR3 has 14 amino acids. The kept DNA is CDR3 alone, 42 bases in frame from the first base. V is cut back by 4 bases and J by 6 bases, with 7 bases in the junction unmatched.

This TCR was sampled from a human donor with chronic lymphocytic leukemia. The sequenced sample was PBMCs, obtained at disease progression, from a patient treated with ibrutinib. The chain links TRBV11-2 with TRBJ2-7; 9 middle bases align to TRBD1. CDR3 sequence: CASSSGQGGLEQYF. The DNA sequence reads TGTGCCAGCAGCTCGGGACAGGGAGGGCTCGAGCAGTACTTC.